This T cell receptor (beta chain) was sequenced for a study of cytomegalovirus exposure and HLA in healthy donors (dated by TCRdb to 2016 to 2017). For context, the study as a whole: According to an earlier analysis of several hundred of the donors, some 180 million T cells yielded 95 million to 140 million unique TCR beta sequences and 276 Gb of sequence data. The number of typed donors differed by locus: about 620-640 for A, B, C, DRB1 and DQB1; some 500 for DQA1; 606 for DPA1; and roughly 490 for DPB1. The study was designed to test whether signatures of past pathogen exposure could be identified by cataloging public T cell receptors. A later genetic analysis took genome-wide SNP genotypes for about 55% of the roughly 700 donors and used that subset as a discovery cohort. To predict cytomegalovirus infection status, the study combined high-throughput TCR immunosequencing, statistical association of individual TCRs with disease status, and machine learning. Five DR-DQ haplotypes were treated as single units for association and clustering because of strong linkage in the cohort. On average, about 240,000 unique TCR beta nucleotide sequences were sequenced per donor among 300 to 500 genotyped donors of the cohort, with about 17% of those sequences being non-productive. Donor age, sex, ethnicity and CMV serostatus were collected together with the repertoire data. An early release covering 550 to 650 HLA-typed donors comprised 250 to 350 gigabases of sequencing data and some 79 million unique TCR sequences. HLA typing included class I and class II loci at four-digit resolution. In the later analysis, no new phenotypic data were used to find candidate immune exposures; instead, reliance was placed on TCR beta sequences and their occurrence across donors. In a later analysis, previously published TCR beta repertoires from about 640 donors were re-analyzed and high-resolution HLA genotyping was added so that TCR occurrence patterns could be studied. In addition to the first cohort of around 670 subjects, a separate validation cohort of 100 to 150 different subjects was used. Using immunosequencing, the study profiled T cell repertoires from about 620 subjects and related those repertoires to cytomegalovirus serostatus. The genetic ancestry cluster associated with self-reported Caucasian donors included about 84% of the roughly 380 genotyped donors. Every discovery cohort repertoire had been produced on one sequencing platform. An earlier analysis of roughly 600 of the donors used high-throughput TCR beta sequencing to judge whether each TCR beta V gene segment behaved as functional or pseudogenic. On the study overall, not on this receptor specifically: In a later analysis, HLA-associated TCR beta chains showed more clonal expansion and lower generation probabilities than non-associated chains that were equally common. This cohort had only TCR beta chains sequenced, and the lack of alpha or paired-chain data limited which features could be detected. A further reported finding was that TCR beta sequences accurately predicted the HLA-A and HLA-B alleles for most subjects in the first cohort. In an earlier analysis of roughly 560 of the donors, most TCR beta V segments were observed in productive rearrangements about 87% or about 30% of the time, broadly matching IMGT annotations. Over 15 rarely observed V segments, including chromosome 9 orphons, were excluded from the earlier analysis of several hundred of the donors because counts were too low. A cluster of highly shared sequence variants was judged likely to be a technical artifact of the sequencing pipeline. In a later analysis, TCR association rates were found to vary across HLA loci, with the most associated TCRs seen for DRB1 alleles and the fewest for HLA-C alleles. The authors suggested that the approach could potentially be generalized to other disease states and immunological phenotypes. Most TCR sequences were observed very rarely across donors, whereas some public TCRs were present in many individuals. Immune exposure information for the cohort was limited to CMV serostatus. HLA typing was unavailable for some donors at each locus, so association tests used only the typed subset. Three of the identified cytomegalovirus-associated TCR beta chains were confirmed in vitro to be specific for cytomegalovirus antigens. According to a later analysis, parvovirus B19, influenza, CMV and Epstein-Barr virus appeared linked to several top co-occurrence clusters. In a later genetic analysis, fewer N-insertions in productive TCRs were reported among donors in an Asian-associated ancestry cluster than the approximately 670-donor mean. When HLA alleles, especially DR and DQ, strongly co-occurred, attributing TCR associations to individual alleles was difficult. V-gene and J-gene trimming of TCR beta chains was associated with a missense DCLRE1C variant in a later genetic analysis, and the association was replicated in an independent cohort. The study listed 150 to 200 TCR beta chains as associated with cytomegalovirus. Most CMV-associated TCR beta chains appeared to be HLA-restricted in a later analysis, and the HLA associations seemed to be driven largely by CMV exposure. Roughly uniform sequencing depth across donors was assumed in presence/absence analyses, although this assumption may not hold. Some IMGT-functional V segments, including TRBV6-2 and TRBV6-3, could not be distinguished by the 87-base-pair reads and were therefore excluded. In both the original and validation cohorts, the classifier was reported to diagnose cytomegalovirus status with high specificity and sensitivity. Linkage disequilibrium might explain the correlated functional status among segregating V segments, but an unknown experimental factor could not be ruled out. Specific HLA alleles were associated with 15,000 to 20,000 TCR beta sequences at a false discovery rate of 0.05 in a later analysis.

The cohort comprised some 680 healthy bone marrow donors. At the time of sampling, every cohort member was nominally healthy, though immune exposures that went unrecorded were likely present. The donor tested CMV seronegative, placing the donor among the 350 or so seronegative members of the cohort. A peripheral blood sample was collected from each donor, and TCR beta sequencing was performed on peripheral blood mononuclear cells. Genomic DNA was extracted from the blood cell samples with the Qiagen DNeasy Blood Extraction Kit. CDR1 and CDR2 (MNHEY, SVGAGI) derive from the germline V gene. There are 14 amino acids in the CDR3, from cysteine to phenylalanine inclusive. Solely the CDR3 DNA is kept, with 42 bases framed from the first base. V is reduced by 0 bases and J by 9 bases, leaving a spacing of 14 bases between them. With respect to this clone: Its antigen specificity is not known. No base quality values were provided; no much bigger clone lies one nucleotide off.

Library generation was performed with the immunoSEQ multiplex PCR assay. For the multiplex PCR, a mixture combining 60 forward primers for TCR Vbeta segments and 13 reverse primers for TCR Jbeta segments was used. A multiplex PCR assay on genomic DNA amplified the CDR3 region of rearranged TCR beta genes. The amplified TCR beta libraries were sequenced on the Illumina HiSeq System as 87-base-pair reads. Concerning the study's data processing: A later analysis counted about 80 million unique TCR beta chains across the 550 to 700 repertoires, and some 11 million of these chains were shared by at least two donors. Raw reads were error-corrected and collapsed into unique sequences by a nearest-neighbor algorithm in which closely related sequences were merged to remove PCR and sequencing errors. To assign V, D and J gene segments, CDR3 sequences were aligned to IMGT reference sequences. For a sequence to be retained, a match of at least six nucleotides was required to both a V gene segment and a J gene segment. Rearrangements were called productive when the CDR3 lacked stop codons and stayed in frame with V and J; all others were non-productive. Following IMGT convention, CDR3 was defined as the stretch from the second conserved V-encoded cysteine to the conserved J-encoded phenylalanine. In an earlier analysis of 587 of the donors, sequences lacking an unambiguous match to a single V gene segment were excluded. An earlier analysis of a few hundred of the donors called V segments functional above 56.7% productive rearrangements and segregating when the between-donor standard deviation exceeded 5%. A statistical classification framework was built to diagnose cytomegalovirus status from the catalog of TCR beta chain sequences. In a later analysis, TCR nucleotide sequences were compared against IMGT/GENE-DB human TR gene sequences so that V and J genes could be assigned. Using the TCRdist pipeline, a later analysis assigned CDR3 sequences along with most-parsimonious VDJ recombination scenarios. In a later analysis, each TCR beta chain was defined by its CDR3 amino acid sequence together with its V-gene family, and reads lacking a unique V-gene family were excluded. As a way to deal with suspected cross-contamination and a sequencing artifact, a later analysis dropped roughly 600 nucleotide sequences that were highly shared and had low generation probability. In a later analysis, a clonal expansion index for each public chain was calculated from normalized within-repertoire ranks of inferred template counts. In a later analysis, generation probabilities were computed with a VDJ recombination model fitted to out-of-frame rearrangements, and the resulting probabilities were checked against IGoR. In a later analysis, TCR-TCR, TCR-HLA and TCR-CMV co-occurrence was scored with hypergeometric tests, and a repertoire-size bias correction was applied to TCR pairs. False discovery rates were estimated in a later analysis by permuting HLA or CMV assignments 20 times. In a later analysis, co-occurring TCRs were grouped using DBSCAN, and TCRdist sequence similarity was added for clustering within HLA-allele-positive subsets. For co-occurrence clustering, repertoires with fewer than 30,000 or more than 120,000 public chains were excluded, along with five or six repertoires with anomalous nucleotide sharing. TCRdb retrieved this table from immuneACCESS and kept in-frame rearrangements only. Not all clones are present; in checked studies, unresolved V genes account for under half, and no reason is known for the remainder. The DNA was the basis for D and trimming; V, J and clone size are from that table. The sample contains 120,000 to 150,000 clones, about 78% of them found a single time. The ten largest make up 3.9% of the sample.

The source of this sequence is a young man in good health and CMV-seronegative. The rearranged chain carries TRBV6-5 and TRBJ1-1; a confident D gene designation cannot be given. The sequenced sample was PBMCs. The sequenced DNA is TGTGCCAGCAGTTACTCGAGGGCGGATACGAAAGCTTTCTTT. The translation is CASSYSRADTKAFF.